This T cell receptor beta chain was identified during a study of cytomegalovirus exposure and HLA in healthy donors. Study at large: For the roughly 400 genotyped donors, more than 65% fell within the Caucasian-associated ancestry cluster. Overall study findings and caveats: According to reports, the classifier identified cytomegalovirus status with high specificity and sensitivity. A missense variant in DCLRE1C was later tied to TCR beta V- and J-gene trimming.

The PCR used 60 Vbeta and 13 Jbeta primers. Assay used: immunoSEQ multiplex PCR; TCRdb lists only in-frame clones, some missing. The profile shows some 200,000 clones, 80% of them singletons. Comment on this clone: Its antigen is unidentified.

The CDR3 covers 17 residues. The V and J ends lost 4 bases and 4 bases, in that order; junction bases with no gene match: 13. Germline V lookup: CDR1 SGHRS, CDR2 YFSETQ. The receptor comes from a boy aged 5-17 years in good health and CMV-seronegative. Source material: PBMCs. The chain couples TRBV5-1 to TRBJ1-2, with TRBD1 matching over 10 bases. CDR3 protein: CASSPYRDRGGAYGYTF. The CDR3 region has the DNA TGCGCCAGCAGCCCTTACCGGGACAGGGGTGGGGCCTATGGCTACACCTTC.